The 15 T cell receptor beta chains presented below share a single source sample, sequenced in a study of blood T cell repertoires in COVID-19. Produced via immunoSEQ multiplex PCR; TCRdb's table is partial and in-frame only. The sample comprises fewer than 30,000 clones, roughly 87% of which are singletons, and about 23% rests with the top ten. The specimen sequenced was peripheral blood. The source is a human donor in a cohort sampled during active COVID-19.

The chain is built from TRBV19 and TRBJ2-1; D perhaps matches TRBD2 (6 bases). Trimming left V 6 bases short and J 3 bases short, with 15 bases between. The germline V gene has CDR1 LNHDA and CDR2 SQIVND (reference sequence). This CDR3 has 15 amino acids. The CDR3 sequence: CASSPFSGDYNEQFF. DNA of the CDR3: TGTGCCAGTAGCCCGTTTAGCGGCGACTACAATGAGCAGTTCTTC.

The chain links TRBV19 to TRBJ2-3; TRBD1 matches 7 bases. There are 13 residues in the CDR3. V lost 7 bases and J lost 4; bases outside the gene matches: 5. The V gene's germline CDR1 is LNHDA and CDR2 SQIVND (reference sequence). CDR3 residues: CASKAQGADTQYF. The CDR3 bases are TGTGCCAGTAAGGCGCAGGGGGCAGATACGCAGTATTTT.

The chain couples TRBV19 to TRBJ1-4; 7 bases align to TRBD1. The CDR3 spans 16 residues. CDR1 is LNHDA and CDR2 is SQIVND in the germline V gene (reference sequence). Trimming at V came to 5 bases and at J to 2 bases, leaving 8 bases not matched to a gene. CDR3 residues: CASSLDRLTTNEKLFF. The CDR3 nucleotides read TGTGCCAGTAGTCTGGACAGGTTGACGACTAATGAAAAACTGTTTTTT.

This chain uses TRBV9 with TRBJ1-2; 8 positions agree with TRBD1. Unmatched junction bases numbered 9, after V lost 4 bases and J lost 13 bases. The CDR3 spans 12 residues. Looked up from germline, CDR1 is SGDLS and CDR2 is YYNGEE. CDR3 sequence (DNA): TGTGCCAGCAGCTTGACAGGGGAGGGGTGCACCTTC. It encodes CASSLTGEGCTF. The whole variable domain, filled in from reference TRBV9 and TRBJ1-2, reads DSGVTQTPKHLITATGQRVTLRCSPRSGDLSVYWYQQSLDQGLQFLIQYYNGEERAKGNILERFSAQQFPDLHSELNLSSLELGDSALYFCASSLTGEGCTFGSGTRLTVV.

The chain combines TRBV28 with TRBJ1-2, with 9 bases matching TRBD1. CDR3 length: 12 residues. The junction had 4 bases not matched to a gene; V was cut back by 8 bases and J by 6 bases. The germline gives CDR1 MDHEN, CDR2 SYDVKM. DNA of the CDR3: TGTGCCAGCCGGGACAGGGCCGATGGCTACACCTTC. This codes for CASRDRADGYTF.

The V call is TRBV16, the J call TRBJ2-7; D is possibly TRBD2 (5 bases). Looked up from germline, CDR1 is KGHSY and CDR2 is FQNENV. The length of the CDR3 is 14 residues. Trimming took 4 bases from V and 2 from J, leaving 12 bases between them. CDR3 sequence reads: CASSPRGPTYEQYF. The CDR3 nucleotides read TGTGCCAGCAGCCCCCGGGGTCCGACCTACGAGCAGTACTTC.

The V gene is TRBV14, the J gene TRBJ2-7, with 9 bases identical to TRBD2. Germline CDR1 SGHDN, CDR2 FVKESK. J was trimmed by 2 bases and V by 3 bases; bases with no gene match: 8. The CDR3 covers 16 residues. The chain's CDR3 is CASSHGGASGAYEQYF. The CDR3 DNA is TGTGCCAGCAGCCACGGGGGCGCTAGCGGGGCCTACGAGCAGTACTTC.

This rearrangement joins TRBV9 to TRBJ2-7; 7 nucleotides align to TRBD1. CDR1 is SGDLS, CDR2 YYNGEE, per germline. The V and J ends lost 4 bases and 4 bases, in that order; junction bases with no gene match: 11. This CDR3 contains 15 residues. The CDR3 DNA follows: TGTGCCAGCAGCCGATGGACAGGCAGCGAATACGAGCAGTACTTC. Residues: CASSRWTGSEYEQYF.

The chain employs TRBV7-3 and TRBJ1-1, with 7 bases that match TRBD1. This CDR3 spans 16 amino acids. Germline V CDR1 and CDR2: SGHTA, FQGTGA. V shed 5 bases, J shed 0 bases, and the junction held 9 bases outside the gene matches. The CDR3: CASSRTGVGMNTEAFF. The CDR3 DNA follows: TGTGCCAGCAGCCGGACAGGAGTAGGGATGAACACTGAAGCTTTCTTT.

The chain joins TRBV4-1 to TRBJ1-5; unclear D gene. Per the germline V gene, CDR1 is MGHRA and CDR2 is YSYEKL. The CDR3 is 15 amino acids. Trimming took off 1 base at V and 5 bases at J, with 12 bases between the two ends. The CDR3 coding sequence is TGCGCCAGCAGCCAAGGAAGAGAACCGCATCAGCCCCAGCATTTT. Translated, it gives CASSQGREPHQPQHF.

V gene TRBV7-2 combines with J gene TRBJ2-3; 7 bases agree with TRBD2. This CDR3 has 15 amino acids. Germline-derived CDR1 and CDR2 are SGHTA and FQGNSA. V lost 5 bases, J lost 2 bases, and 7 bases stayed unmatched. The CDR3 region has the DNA TGTGCCAGCAGCCTGACTAGCTTTCACACAGATACGCAGTATTTT. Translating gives CASSLTSFHTDTQYF.

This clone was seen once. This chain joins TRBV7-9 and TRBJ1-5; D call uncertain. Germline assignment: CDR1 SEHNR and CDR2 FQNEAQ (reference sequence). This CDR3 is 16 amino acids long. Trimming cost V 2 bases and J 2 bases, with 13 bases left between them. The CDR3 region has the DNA TGTGCCAGCAGCTTATTCGAGGGAGGAGGCAATCAGCCCCAGCATTTT. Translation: CASSLFEGGGNQPQHF.

CDR3 nucleotide sequence: TGTGCCAGCAGCTCCACTCAGGCGACTAGCGGGGGGACGCAGTATTTT. Its translation is CASSSTQATSGGTQYF. The chain recombines TRBV7-9 with TRBJ2-3; 13 bases fit TRBD2. After removal of 4 bases from V and 9 bases from J, the junction contained 10 bases not matched to a gene. Germline V lookup: CDR1 SEHNR, CDR2 FQNEAQ (reference sequence). This CDR3 has 16 amino acids.

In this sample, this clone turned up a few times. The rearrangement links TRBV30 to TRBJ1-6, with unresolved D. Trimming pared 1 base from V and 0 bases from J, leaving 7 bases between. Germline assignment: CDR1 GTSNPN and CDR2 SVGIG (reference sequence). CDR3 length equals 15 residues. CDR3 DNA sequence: TGTGCCTGGAGTGGAGGGAGCTCCTATAATTCACCCCTCCACTTT. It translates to CAWSGGSSYNSPLHF.

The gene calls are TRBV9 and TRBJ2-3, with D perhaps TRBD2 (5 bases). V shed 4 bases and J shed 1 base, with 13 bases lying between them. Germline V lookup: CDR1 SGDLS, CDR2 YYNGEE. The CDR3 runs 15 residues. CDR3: CASSPRSRGTDTQYF. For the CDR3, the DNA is TGTGCCAGCAGCCCCCGGTCGCGGGGCACAGATACGCAGTATTTT. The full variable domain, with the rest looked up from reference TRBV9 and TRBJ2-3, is DSGVTQTPKHLITATGQRVTLRCSPRSGDLSVYWYQQSLDQGLQFLIQYYNGEERAKGNILERFSAQQFPDLHSELNLSSLELGDSALYFCASSPRSRGTDTQYFGPGTRLTVL.